This T cell receptor beta chain originates from a study of cytomegalovirus exposure and HLA in healthy donors. In the study overall: Later, an analysis reported that the 120 or so validation repertoires had used the same platform as the approximately 720 first-cohort repertoires.

The assay was immunoSEQ multiplex PCR, and TCRdb's table has in-frame clones only and misses some. Counted here are about 79,000 clones, over 85% occurring once; the ten biggest clones make up about 3.6%. The germline gives CDR1 SGHAT, CDR2 FQNNGV. The CDR3 consists of 16 residues. Trimming cost V 6 bases and J 1 base, with 19 bases left between them. Whole-study results and caveats: The study listed approximately 160 cytomegalovirus-associated TCR beta chains.

Remarks on this clone: Its antigen is still unknown.

This clonotype was sampled from a woman in her twenties or thirties in good health and CMV-seronegative. J is TRBJ2-7 and V is TRBV11-2; D is ambiguous. Material: PBMCs. DNA of the CDR3: TGTGCCAGCAGACCAATCAAACGGGTAGGATCCTACGAGCAGTACTTC. It codes for CASRPIKRVGSYEQYF.